This entry lists 16 T cell receptor beta chains sequenced from one sample in a study of neurological immune-mediated disorders. One entry per CDR3 protein results from TCRdb running MiXCR on the 5' RACE reads. The sample records approximately 50,000 distinct CDR3 sequences, about 5.6% being singletons. Sequencing input: CD4+ T cells from blood. These receptors originate from a young woman with multiple sclerosis.

V and J are TRBV5-1 and TRBJ1-2; the match to TRBD1 covers 8 bases. Per germline, CDR1 SGHRS and CDR2 YFSETQ. This CDR3 is 13 amino acids long. Trimming took 4 bases from V and 8 from J; bases not matched to a gene: 7. The chain's CDR3 is CASSDRGGDGYTF. DNA of the CDR3: TGCGCCAGCAGCGACAGGGGTGGAGACGGCTACACCTTC.

This clonotype was seen many times. This rearrangement joins TRBV5-1 to TRBJ2-3; TRBD2 is a possible D gene (5 bases). Germline V gene sequence: CDR1 SGHRS, CDR2 YFSETQ. Trimming removed 0 bases from V and 1 base from J, with 12 bases in between. This CDR3 has 16 amino acids. The CDR3 loop reads CASSLVAGEGTDTQYF. DNA for the CDR3: TGCGCCAGCAGCTTGGTCGCGGGCGAGGGCACAGATACGCAGTATTTT.

This clonotype was observed a few times. The V call is TRBV11-2, the J call TRBJ1-5; maybe TRBD1 (6 bases). This CDR3 is built from 15 residues. Trimming cost V 1 base and J 8 bases, with 15 bases left between them. The V gene's germline CDR1 is SGHAT and CDR2 FQNNGV. Here the CDR3 DNA reads TGTGCCAGCAGCTTAGGAGAGGGGGATACGGAGCCCCAGCATTTT. Translating it yields CASSLGEGDTEPQHF.

The sample holds many counts of this clonotype. This chain uses TRBV7-2 with TRBJ1-1; 7 bases are a match to TRBD1. This CDR3 has 15 amino acids. V gave up 2 bases and J gave up 0 bases; unmatched junction bases: 3. Germline assignment: CDR1 SGHTA and CDR2 FQGNSA. CDR3 residues: CASSLQGQMNTEAFF. DNA for the CDR3: TGTGCCAGCAGCTTACAGGGACAGATGAACACTGAAGCTTTCTTT.

This clonotype has at least ten counts. The rearrangement joins TRBV24-1 to TRBJ1-5; D is ambiguous. The CDR3 totals 15 residues. CDR1 and CDR2 (germline): KGHDR, SFDVKD. V lost 1 base and J lost 3, with 9 bases in between. CDR3 amino acids: CATSDFGETNQPQHF. The CDR3 DNA follows: TGTGCCACCAGTGATTTCGGGGAAACCAATCAGCCCCAGCATTTT.

This clonotype was seen at least ten times. The chain combines TRBV14 with TRBJ1-4; 11 nucleotides line up with TRBD1. Germline CDR1 SGHDN, CDR2 FVKESK. The CDR3 runs to 18 residues. V shed 4 bases, J shed 1 base, and the junction held 8 bases outside the gene matches. The CDR3 loop reads CASSLRTGGIVTNEKLFF. As DNA, the CDR3 is TGTGCCAGCAGCCTCCGGACAGGGGGCATCGTAACTAATGAAAAACTGTTTTTT.

The chain has TRBV28 and TRBJ2-1; 8 nucleotides agree with TRBD1. The germline V gene has CDR1 MDHEN and CDR2 SYDVKM. Unmatched junction bases numbered 5, after V lost 11 bases and J lost 2 bases. This CDR3 contains 13 residues. CDR3 amino acids: CAGTGGPYNEQFF. In DNA form, the CDR3 reads TGTGCCGGTACAGGGGGTCCCTACAATGAGCAGTTCTTC.

This clonotype was observed many times. V usage is TRBV20-1 and J usage is TRBJ1-1; maybe TRBD1 (6 bases). Per germline, CDR1 DFQATT and CDR2 SNEGSKA (reference sequence). The CDR3 runs 15 residues. Between the trimmed V and J ends, which lost 2 bases and 0 bases, there was a span of 13 bases. The chain's CDR3 is CSARSGQPMNTEAFF. Here the CDR3 DNA reads TGCAGTGCTAGATCTGGACAGCCGATGAACACTGAAGCTTTCTTT.

The chain joins TRBV5-1 to TRBJ2-2; D gene ambiguous. The CDR3 extends over 13 amino acids. Germline-derived CDR1 and CDR2 are SGHRS and YFSETQ. The germline V and J ends were trimmed by 4 bases and 1 base, with 5 bases remaining between them. CDR3 amino acids: CASSEMNTGELFF. CDR3 nucleotides: TGCGCCAGCAGCGAGATGAACACCGGGGAGCTGTTTTTT.

Ten or more counts support this clonotype. The chain joins TRBV7-2 to TRBJ2-3; 9 bases are a match to TRBD2. Germline V lookup: CDR1 SGHTA, CDR2 FQGNSA. This CDR3 spans 17 amino acids. V gave up 1 base and J gave up 3 bases; unmatched junction bases: 8. The DNA for the CDR3 is TGTGCCAGCAGCTTAGGTTCTGGCGGGGGGGCGACAGATACGCAGTATTTT. Translating gives CASSLGSGGGATDTQYF.

This clonotype was seen at least ten times. V is TRBV28 and J is TRBJ2-3; D is perhaps TRBD2 (6 bases). Germline loops: CDR1 MDHEN, CDR2 SYDVKM. Trimming removed 2 bases from V and 0 bases from J, with 12 bases in between. The CDR3 sequence is 16 residues long. The DNA for the CDR3 is TGTGCCAGCAGTTTAGGGGGGTCTCTGAGCACAGATACGCAGTATTTT. Translation gives CASSLGGSLSTDTQYF.

The sample holds many counts of this clonotype. V is TRBV30 and J is TRBJ1-1, with D possibly matching TRBD1 (5 bases). This CDR3 is built from 15 residues. Deletions cut 4 bases from V and 0 bases from J, with 15 bases between. In germline, CDR1 is GTSNPN, CDR2 SVGIG (reference sequence). In nucleotides, the CDR3 is TGTGCCTGGACCGGGAAGTTAGGGGTGAACACTGAAGCTTTCTTT. Translating it yields CAWTGKLGVNTEAFF. Full variable domain (missing parts from reference TRBV30 and TRBJ1-1): SQTIHQWPATLVQPVGSPLSLECTVEGTSNPNLYWYRQAAGRGLQLLFYSVGIGQISSEVPQNLSASRPQDRQFILSSKKLLLSDSGFYLCAWTGKLGVNTEAFFGQGTRLTVV.

This clonotype was seen repeatedly, ten times or more. The chain carries TRBV14 and TRBJ2-3; D is undetermined. Germline CDR1 reads SGHDN; CDR2 reads FVKESK. The germline V and J ends were trimmed by 5 bases and 4 bases, with 10 bases remaining between them. There are 13 residues in the CDR3. CDR3 bases: TGTGCCAGCAGCTACGCTAGTTCAGATACGCAGTATTTT. Translating it yields CASSYASSDTQYF.

The chain combines TRBV30 with TRBJ1-3; perhaps TRBD1 as D (5 bases). V shed 0 bases and J shed 3 bases, with 6 bases lying between them. CDR3 size: 13 residues. Germline loops: CDR1 GTSNPN, CDR2 SVGIG (reference sequence). The CDR3 DNA is TGTGCCTGGAGTGTCCAGGGTGGAAACACCATATATTTT. Protein product: CAWSVQGGNTIYF.

This clonotype was seen many times. The chain recombines TRBV6-1 with TRBJ2-1; TRBD2 matches at 7 bases. This CDR3 has 12 amino acids. The V gene's germline CDR1 is MNHNS and CDR2 SASEGT. Trimming cost V 10 bases and J 7 bases; bases outside gene matches: 7. CDR3 residues: CATRMGGNEQFF. The CDR3 coding sequence is TGTGCCACCAGGATGGGAGGGAATGAGCAGTTCTTC.

This clonotype was found many times. The chain combines TRBV12-3 or TRBV12-4 with TRBJ2-1; TRBD2 matches 15 bases. The CDR3 length is 20 residues. The V segment lost 6 bases and the J segment 6 bases; nucleotides outside the gene matches: 18. The CDR3 reads CASSDRTRGLAGGPRNEQFF. The CDR3 coding sequence is TGTGCCAGCAGCGACCGGACTAGAGGACTAGCGGGAGGGCCCCGCAATGAGCAGTTCTTC.